The 16 T cell receptor beta chains listed next were all sequenced from one sample in a study of blood T cell repertoires in COVID-19. Sequenced by immunoSEQ multiplex PCR; TCRdb stores in-frame clones only, minus some. This table has roughly 200,000 clones, about 76% appearing once. Sequenced material: peripheral blood. The receptors shown here come from a middle-aged woman with COVID-19, enrolled during active disease.

The chain employs TRBV19 and TRBJ1-1, with 8 bases lining up with TRBD1. CDR1 is LNHDA and CDR2 is SQIVND in the germline V gene (reference sequence). This CDR3 contains 12 residues. After removal of 8 bases from V and 7 bases from J, the junction contained 6 bases not matched to a gene. CDR3 protein: CASRGQGGEAFF. The CDR3 nucleotides are TGTGCCAGTCGTGGACAGGGCGGTGAAGCTTTCTTT.

The chain recombines TRBV25-1 with TRBJ2-5; 9 nucleotides match TRBD1. Losses at the gene ends were 5 bases for V and 4 bases for J; bases not matched to a gene: 5. Looked up from germline, CDR1 is MGHDK and CDR2 is SYGVNS. The CDR3 is made up of 14 amino acids. In nucleotides, the CDR3 is TGTGCCAGCAGTAAAACAGGGGGCAGAGAGACCCAGTACTTC. Its translation: CASSKTGGRETQYF.

The chain is built from TRBV7-2 and TRBJ1-2; 7 bases align to TRBD1. Trimming cost V 6 bases and J 8 bases; bases outside gene matches: 9. The CDR3 has 13 amino acids. Germline-derived CDR1 and CDR2 are SGHTA and FQGNSA. DNA of the CDR3: TGTGCCAGCAGGAGGAGGGACAGCCTGGGCTACACCTTC. The encoded protein is CASRRRDSLGYTF. The variable domain in full, completed from reference TRBV7-2 and TRBJ1-2, reads GAGVSQSPSNKVTEKGKDVELRCDPISGHTALYWYRQSLGQGLEFLIYFQGNSAPDKSGLPSDRFSAERTGGSVSTLTIQRTQQEDSAVYLCASRRRDSLGYTFGSGTRLTVV.

The CDR3 protein is CARKGSGNTIYF. CDR3 sequence (DNA): TGTGCCCGGAAGGGGTCTGGAAACACCATATATTTT. V and J are TRBV30 and TRBJ1-3, with D possibly being TRBD1 (5 bases). This CDR3 has 12 amino acids. The V gene's germline CDR1 is GTSNPN and CDR2 SVGIG (reference sequence). Trimming took 8 bases from V and 1 from J, leaving 9 bases between them.

In its sample, this clone was seen once. This sequence joins TRBV15 and TRBJ2-5; no clear D gene. V gave up 1 base and J gave up 2 bases, with 8 bases separating them. The CDR3 runs to 14 residues. Germline assignment: CDR1 LNHNV and CDR2 YYDKDF (reference sequence). The CDR3 reads CATSRGGPQETQYF. Here the CDR3 DNA reads TGTGCCACCAGCAGAGGCGGCCCACAAGAGACCCAGTACTTC.

In this sample, this clone turned up many times. The J gene is TRBJ1-5, the V gene TRBV18; 8 bases are shared with TRBD1. CDR3 length: 15 amino acids. The trim removed 4 bases at V and 5 bases at J, leaving 7 bases unmatched. CDR1 KGHSH and CDR2 LQKENI come from the germline V gene. The CDR3 DNA sequence: TGTGCCAGCTCACTTATGACAGGGGAGCATCAGCCCCAGCATTTT. Translation gives CASSLMTGEHQPQHF.

V is TRBV10-3 and J is TRBJ1-5; perhaps TRBD1 as D (5 bases). V was trimmed by 5 bases and J by 5 bases, leaving 13 bases between them. CDR1 and CDR2 (germline): ENHRY, SYGVKD. This CDR3 spans 14 amino acids. CDR3 in amino acids: CAISPGSGDQPQHF. The DNA for the CDR3 is TGTGCCATCAGTCCAGGGTCTGGAGATCAGCCCCAGCATTTT.

This clone was counted between two and nine times. The chain has TRBV6-4 and TRBJ2-2; the match to TRBD2 covers 8 bases. In germline, CDR1 is MRHNA, CDR2 SNTAGT. V lost 6 bases and J lost 4; bases outside the gene matches: 4. The CDR3 is made up of 14 amino acids. CDR3 DNA sequence: TGTGCCAGCAGCGAAGCGGGAGCCACCGGGGAGCTGTTTTTT. This gives the protein CASSEAGATGELFF.

This clone showed up just once. The chain couples TRBV27 to TRBJ1-5; possibly TRBD1 for D (5 bases). The CDR3 length is 15 residues. The germline gives CDR1 MNHEY, CDR2 SMNVEV (reference sequence). Trimming stripped 6 bases from V and 5 bases from J, with 17 bases between. This CDR3 is CASSPRPGGDQPQHF. The CDR3 coding sequence is TGTGCCAGCAGCCCCCGCCCGGGGGGGGATCAGCCCCAGCATTTT.

V usage is TRBV5-1 and J usage is TRBJ1-5; D may be TRBD1 (5 bases). The V end lost 0 bases, the J end lost 0 bases, and 7 bases lay between the germline ends. Germline V gene lookup returns CDR1 SGHRS and CDR2 YFSETQ. The CDR3 extends over 15 amino acids. The CDR3 sequence is CASSLAGNSNQPQHF. CDR3 sequence (DNA): TGCGCCAGCAGCTTGGCAGGGAATAGCAATCAGCCCCAGCATTTT.

The chain uses TRBV5-1 and TRBJ1-2, with 9 nucleotides matching TRBD1. The V segment lost 0 bases and the J segment 5 bases; nucleotides outside the gene matches: 2. CDR3 length: 14 amino acids. Germline V gene lookup returns CDR1 SGHRS and CDR2 YFSETQ. This CDR3 reads CASSLGGTGYGYTF. CDR3 bases: TGCGCCAGCAGCTTGGGAGGGACAGGGTATGGCTACACCTTC.

V is TRBV9 and J is TRBJ2-1; tentatively, D is TRBD1 (6 bases). The CDR3 is 14 amino acids. V was cut by 0 bases and J by 6 bases, with 10 bases left in between. Per the germline V gene, CDR1 is SGDLS and CDR2 is YYNGEE. The CDR3 nucleotides are TGTGCCAGCAGCGTAGTGGGGGCGTCCAATGAGCAGTTCTTC. It encodes CASSVVGASNEQFF.

J is TRBJ2-7 and V is TRBV3-1 (or the pseudogene TRBV3-2), with D hard to call. The germline V gene has CDR1 LGHDT and CDR2 YNNKEL (reference sequence). Trimming pared 1 base from V and 7 bases from J, leaving 14 bases between. The CDR3 spans 14 residues. The CDR3 loop reads CASSQGSTPLEQYF. CDR3 coding DNA: TGTGCCAGCAGCCAAGGTTCGACTCCTCTGGAGCAGTACTTC.

This clone has just one count. The chain couples TRBV9 to TRBJ1-4; D remains ambiguous. This CDR3 contains 13 residues. Germline CDR1 and CDR2: SGDLS and YYNGEE. With 5 bases removed from V and 8 bases from J, the gap between germline ends came to 13 bases. CDR3 loop: CASRANEWEKLFF. The CDR3 nucleotides are TGTGCCAGCAGGGCAAATGAATGGGAAAAACTGTTTTTT.

The rearrangement joins TRBV30 to TRBJ1-3; TRBD1 aligns across 8 bases. Germline values: CDR1 GTSNPN, CDR2 SVGIG (reference sequence). The CDR3 is made up of 15 amino acids. Trimming removed 1 base from V and 3 bases from J; junction bases left unmatched: 5. The CDR3 sequence: CAWSDRQGFGNTIYF. In DNA form, the CDR3 reads TGTGCCTGGAGTGACAGACAGGGGTTTGGAAACACCATATATTTT.

The chain links TRBV2 to TRBJ2-3, with TRBD2 matching over 13 bases. This CDR3 comprises 18 residues. Germline CDR1 reads SNHLY; CDR2 reads FYNNEI. Trimming removed 5 bases from V and 3 bases from J; junction bases left unmatched: 11. This chain's CDR3 is CASSKEGLAGSSTDTQYF. The CDR3 DNA follows: TGTGCCAGCAGTAAAGAGGGACTAGCGGGATCGTCAACAGATACGCAGTATTTT.